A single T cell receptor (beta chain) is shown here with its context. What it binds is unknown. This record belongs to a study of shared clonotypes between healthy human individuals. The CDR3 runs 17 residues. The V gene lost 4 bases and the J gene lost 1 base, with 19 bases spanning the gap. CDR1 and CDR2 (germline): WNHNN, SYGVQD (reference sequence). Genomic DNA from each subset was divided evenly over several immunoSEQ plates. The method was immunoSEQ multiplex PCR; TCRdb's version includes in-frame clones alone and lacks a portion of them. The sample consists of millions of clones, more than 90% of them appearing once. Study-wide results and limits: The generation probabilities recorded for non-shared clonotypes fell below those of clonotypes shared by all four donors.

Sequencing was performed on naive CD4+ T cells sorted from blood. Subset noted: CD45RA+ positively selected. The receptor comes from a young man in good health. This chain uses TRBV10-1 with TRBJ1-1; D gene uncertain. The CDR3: CASSGRGRGMGNTEAFF. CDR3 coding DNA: TGCGCCAGCAGTGGCAGAGGACGAGGAATGGGGAACACTGAAGCTTTCTTT.